This TCR beta chain was documented in a study of Ad26.COV2.S vaccination and SARS-CoV-2 variants. Study summary: In the COV1001 trial, the donor was in the Ad26.COV2.S arm. The authors gave Ad26.COV2.S intramuscularly, either once or twice 56 days apart.

Produced via immunoSEQ multiplex PCR; TCRdb's table is partial and in-frame only. Among 350,000 to 450,000 clones, 92% were seen once, and the ten largest hold 1.5% to 2%. The treatment is: about 20 received Ad26.COV2.S at low or high dose, single or two shots; several received placebo; per-sample allocation not given. Day 63 after the first injection of vaccine or placebo was the sampling time. V was shortened by 2 bases and J by 1 base, with 11 bases between the two germline ends. CDR1 is LGHDT, CDR2 YNNKEL, per germline (reference sequence). This CDR3 comprises 15 residues. This clone was seen a single time.

This sequence was found in a person between 18 and 59 years old who received the Ad26.COV2.S COVID-19 vaccine or a placebo. The source material was peripheral blood, sampled in a trial of Ad26.COV2.S vaccine versus placebo. The chain couples TRBV3-1 (or the pseudogene TRBV3-2) to TRBJ2-5, with a tentative D call TRBD1 (5 bases). The CDR3 DNA reads as TGTGCCAGCAGCCAAAGTGGAACAGGCCAAGAGACCCAGTACTTC. Encoded protein: CASSQSGTGQETQYF.